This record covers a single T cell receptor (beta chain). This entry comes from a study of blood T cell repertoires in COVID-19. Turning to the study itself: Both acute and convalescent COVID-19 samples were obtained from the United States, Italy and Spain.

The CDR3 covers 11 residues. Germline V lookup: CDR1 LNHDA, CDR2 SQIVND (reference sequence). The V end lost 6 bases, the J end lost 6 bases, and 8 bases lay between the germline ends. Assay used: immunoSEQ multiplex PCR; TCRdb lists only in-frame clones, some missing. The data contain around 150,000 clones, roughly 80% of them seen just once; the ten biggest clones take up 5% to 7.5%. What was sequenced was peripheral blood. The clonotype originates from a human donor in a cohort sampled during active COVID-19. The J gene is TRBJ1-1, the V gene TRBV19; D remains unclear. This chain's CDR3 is CASSSRSEAFF. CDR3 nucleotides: TGTGCCAGTAGCTCGAGGTCTGAAGCTTTCTTT.